This TCR beta chain was obtained from a study of T cell clonotyping in hematopoietic cell transplantation. On the study more broadly: Cytoreduction preceded collection of pretransplant recipient samples. Study conclusions and caveats: Pathologically expanded recipient clonotypes increased progressively from day 30 to day 180 as diversity fell. At the given depth, recipient repertoires were over 95% de novo clonotypes.

The table came from immunoSEQ multiplex PCR; TCRdb's copy has only in-frame clones and leaves some out. The sample yields some 16,000 clones, 93% seen once. Worth noting for this clone: No antigen is known for it.

Time point: recipient sample about 28 days before transplant, after cytoreduction. Samples: about 28 days before transplant, then days 30, 100 and 180 after. Germline V gene data show CDR1 as SGHNT and CDR2 as YYREEE (reference sequence). V was shortened by 1 base and J by 5 bases, with 3 bases between the two germline ends. CDR3 length: 11 residues. The chain has TRBV5-4 and TRBJ2-5; D uncertain. Sample: peripheral blood mononuclear cells, taken before stem cell transplant. This clonotype originated in a man younger than 35 with biphenotypic leukemia. Some clones in this sample may be carry-over from other donors' samples. CDR3 residues: CASSLSETQYF. The CDR3 nucleotides read TGTGCCAGCAGCTTGTCTGAGACCCAGTACTTC.